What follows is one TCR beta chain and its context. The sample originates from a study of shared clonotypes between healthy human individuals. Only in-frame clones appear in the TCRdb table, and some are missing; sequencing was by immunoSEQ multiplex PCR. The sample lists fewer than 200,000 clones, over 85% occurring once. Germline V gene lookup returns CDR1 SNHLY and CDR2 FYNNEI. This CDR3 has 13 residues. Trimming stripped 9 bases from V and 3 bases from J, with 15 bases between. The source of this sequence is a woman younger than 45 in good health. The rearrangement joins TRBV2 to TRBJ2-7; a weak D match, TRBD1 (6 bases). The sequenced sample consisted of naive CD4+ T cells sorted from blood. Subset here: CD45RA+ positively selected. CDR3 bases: TGTGCCAGTGGGGGCGAATTCGGCTACGAGCAGTACTTC. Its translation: CASGGEFGYEQYF.